The present entry profiles one T cell receptor (beta chain) with its context. The data are from a study of blood T cell repertoires in COVID-19. Study details: Sites across the United States, Italy and Spain contributed samples from acute and convalescent COVID-19. PBMCs, B-cell-depleted T cells, or T cells were the source of the cDNA or gDNA that made up the material.

Original methodology: Nucleated cell counts were estimated from reference gene primer amplification. Sequencing used immunoSEQ multiplex PCR; TCRdb keeps in-frame clones, though not all of them. The D gene and trimming were derived from the DNA, and the V and J assignments and clone size from that table. The sample has 69,000 or so clones, around 89% seen once. The V segment lost 6 bases and the J segment 2 bases; nucleotides outside the gene matches: 7. The CDR3 contains 15 residues. Germline V gene sequence: CDR1 MNHEY, CDR2 SMNVEV (reference sequence). This rearrangement joins TRBV27 to TRBJ2-1, with 7 bases that match TRBD2. The sequencing input was peripheral blood. This clonotype originated in a man aged 45-65 years with acute or convalescent COVID-19. CDR3 sequence reads: CASSQSGVPYNEQFF. For the CDR3, the DNA is TGTGCCAGCAGCCAAAGCGGGGTCCCCTACAATGAGCAGTTCTTC.